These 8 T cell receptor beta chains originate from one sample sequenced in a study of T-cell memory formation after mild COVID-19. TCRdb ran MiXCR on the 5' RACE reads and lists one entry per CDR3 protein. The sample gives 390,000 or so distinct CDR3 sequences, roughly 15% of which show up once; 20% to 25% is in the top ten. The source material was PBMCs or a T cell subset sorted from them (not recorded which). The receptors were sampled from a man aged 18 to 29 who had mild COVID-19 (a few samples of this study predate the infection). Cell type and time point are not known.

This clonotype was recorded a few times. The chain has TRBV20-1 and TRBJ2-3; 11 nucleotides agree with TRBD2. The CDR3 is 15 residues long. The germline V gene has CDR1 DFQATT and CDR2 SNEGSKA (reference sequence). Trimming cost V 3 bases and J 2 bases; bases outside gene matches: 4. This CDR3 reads CSASATSGATDTQYF. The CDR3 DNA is TGCAGTGCTAGTGCGACTAGCGGGGCCACAGATACGCAGTATTTT.

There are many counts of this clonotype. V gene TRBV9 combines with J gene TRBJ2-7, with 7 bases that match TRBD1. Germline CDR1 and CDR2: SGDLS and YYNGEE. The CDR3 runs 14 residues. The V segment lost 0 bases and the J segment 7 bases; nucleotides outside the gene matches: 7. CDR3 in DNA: TGTGCCAGCAGCGTAGGCAGGGGGACGGTAGAGCAGTACGTC. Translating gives CASSVGRGTVEQYV.

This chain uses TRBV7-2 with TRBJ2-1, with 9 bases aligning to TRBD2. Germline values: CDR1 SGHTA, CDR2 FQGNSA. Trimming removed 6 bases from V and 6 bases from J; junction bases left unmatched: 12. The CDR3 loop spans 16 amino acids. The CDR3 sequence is CASRPDYAGGFNEQFF. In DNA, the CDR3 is TGTGCCAGCAGACCGGACTATGCGGGGGGGTTCAATGAGCAGTTCTTC.

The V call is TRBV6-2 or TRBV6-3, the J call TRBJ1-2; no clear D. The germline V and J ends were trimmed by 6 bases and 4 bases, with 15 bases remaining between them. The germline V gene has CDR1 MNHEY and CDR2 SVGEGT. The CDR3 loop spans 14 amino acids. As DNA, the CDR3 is TGTGCCAGCAGCTACCTTTCGGACTCCTATGGCTACACCTTC. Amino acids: CASSYLSDSYGYTF.

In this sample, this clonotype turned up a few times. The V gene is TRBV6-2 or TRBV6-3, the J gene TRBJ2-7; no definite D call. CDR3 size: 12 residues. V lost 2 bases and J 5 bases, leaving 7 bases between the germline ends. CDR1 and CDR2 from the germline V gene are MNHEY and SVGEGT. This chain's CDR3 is CASSYDSHEQYV. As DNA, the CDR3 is TGTGCCAGCAGTTACGACTCGCACGAGCAGTACGTC.

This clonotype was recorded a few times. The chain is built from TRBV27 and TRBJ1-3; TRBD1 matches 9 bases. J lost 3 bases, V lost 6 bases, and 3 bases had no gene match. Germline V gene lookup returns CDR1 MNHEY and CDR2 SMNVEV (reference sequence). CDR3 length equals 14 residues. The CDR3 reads CASRTGGGGNTIYF. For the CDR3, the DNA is TGTGCCAGCAGAACAGGGGGCGGTGGAAACACCATATATTTT.

Written as DNA, the CDR3 is TGTGCCAGCAGTGTACTAGCGGGGGTCGGGACAGATACGCAGTATTTT. The encoded protein is CASSVLAGVGTDTQYF. The rearrangement joins TRBV27 to TRBJ2-3; 11 bases map to TRBD2. Per the germline V gene, CDR1 is MNHEY and CDR2 is SMNVEV (reference sequence). Trimming cost V 5 bases and J 3 bases; bases outside gene matches: 7. CDR3 length: 16 residues.

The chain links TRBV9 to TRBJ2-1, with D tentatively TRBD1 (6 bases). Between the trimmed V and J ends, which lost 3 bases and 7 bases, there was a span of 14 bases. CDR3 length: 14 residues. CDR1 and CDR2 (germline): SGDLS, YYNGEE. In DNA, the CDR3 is TGTGCCAGCAGCGGAAACAGGGATCTGAATGAGCAGTTCTTC. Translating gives CASSGNRDLNEQFF. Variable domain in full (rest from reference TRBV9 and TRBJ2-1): DSGVTQTPKHLITATGQRVTLRCSPRSGDLSVYWYQQSLDQGLQFLIQYYNGEERAKGNILERFSAQQFPDLHSELNLSSLELGDSALYFCASSGNRDLNEQFFGPGTRLTVL.